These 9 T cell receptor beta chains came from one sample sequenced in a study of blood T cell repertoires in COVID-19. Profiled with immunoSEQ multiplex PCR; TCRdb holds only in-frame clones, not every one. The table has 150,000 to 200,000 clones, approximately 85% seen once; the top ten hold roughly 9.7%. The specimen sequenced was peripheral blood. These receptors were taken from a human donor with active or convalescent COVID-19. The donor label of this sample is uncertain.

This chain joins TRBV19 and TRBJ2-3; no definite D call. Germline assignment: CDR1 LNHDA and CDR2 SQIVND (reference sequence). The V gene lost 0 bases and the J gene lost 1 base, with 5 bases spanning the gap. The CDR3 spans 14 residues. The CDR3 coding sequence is TGTGCCAGTAGTATAGATCGCGGCACAGATACGCAGTATTTT. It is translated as CASSIDRGTDTQYF.

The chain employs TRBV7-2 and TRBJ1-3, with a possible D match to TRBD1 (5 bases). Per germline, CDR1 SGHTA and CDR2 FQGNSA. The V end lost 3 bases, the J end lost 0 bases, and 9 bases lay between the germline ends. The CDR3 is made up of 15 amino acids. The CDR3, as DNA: TGTGCCAGCAGCTTCACAGGAGACTCTGGAAACACCATATATTTT. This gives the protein CASSFTGDSGNTIYF.

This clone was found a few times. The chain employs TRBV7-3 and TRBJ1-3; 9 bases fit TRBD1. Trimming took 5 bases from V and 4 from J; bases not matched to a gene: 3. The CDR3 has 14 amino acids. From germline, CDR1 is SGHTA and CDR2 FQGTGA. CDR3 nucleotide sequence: TGTGCCAGCAGCCCCGGGACAGGGGGAAACACCATATATTTT. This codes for CASSPGTGGNTIYF.

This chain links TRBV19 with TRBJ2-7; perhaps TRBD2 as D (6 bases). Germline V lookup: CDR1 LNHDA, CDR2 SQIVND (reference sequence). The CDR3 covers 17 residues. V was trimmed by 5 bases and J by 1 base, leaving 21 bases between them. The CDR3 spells CASSRPQTGAGSYEQYF. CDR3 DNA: TGTGCCAGTAGTCGGCCTCAAACGGGAGCCGGGTCCTACGAGCAGTACTTC.

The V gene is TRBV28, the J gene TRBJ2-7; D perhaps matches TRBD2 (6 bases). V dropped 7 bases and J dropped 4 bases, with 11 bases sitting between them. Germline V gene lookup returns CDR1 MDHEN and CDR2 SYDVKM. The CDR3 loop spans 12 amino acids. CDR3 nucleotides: TGTGCCAGCATGGGGAGGATATACGAGCAGTACTTC. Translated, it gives CASMGRIYEQYF.

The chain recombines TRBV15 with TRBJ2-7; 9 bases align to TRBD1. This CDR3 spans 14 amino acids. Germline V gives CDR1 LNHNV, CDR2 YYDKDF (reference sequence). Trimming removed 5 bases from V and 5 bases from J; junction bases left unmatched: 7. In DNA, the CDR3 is TGTGCCACCAGCGCAAGACAGGGGGAGGACGAGCAGTACTTC. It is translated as CATSARQGEDEQYF.

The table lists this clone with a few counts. The CDR3 loop reads CASSLDLTSGGTTDTQYF. The CDR3 DNA reads TGTGCCAGCAGCTTAGACCTGACTAGCGGGGGGACAACAGATACGCAGTATTTT. This chain connects TRBV13 to TRBJ2-3, with 13 nucleotides matching TRBD2. CDR1 is PRHDT, CDR2 FYEKMQ, per germline (reference sequence). The CDR3 is 18 residues long. V trimming: 1 base; J trimming: 3 bases; junction bases outside the gene matches: 7.

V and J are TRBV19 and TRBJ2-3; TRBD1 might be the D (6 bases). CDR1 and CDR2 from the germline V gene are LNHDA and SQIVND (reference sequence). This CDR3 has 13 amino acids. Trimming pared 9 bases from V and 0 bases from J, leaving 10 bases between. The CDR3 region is CASRGASTDTQYF. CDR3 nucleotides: TGTGCCAGCAGGGGAGCAAGCACAGATACGCAGTATTTT.

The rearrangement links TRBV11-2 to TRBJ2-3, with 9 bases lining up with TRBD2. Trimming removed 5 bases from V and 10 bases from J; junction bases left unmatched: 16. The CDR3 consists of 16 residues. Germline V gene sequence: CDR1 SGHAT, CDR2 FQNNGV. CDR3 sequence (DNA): TGTGCCAGCAGCGTAGTCGGCGGGGGGGCAAAGGGGGCGCAGTATTTT. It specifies CASSVVGGGAKGAQYF. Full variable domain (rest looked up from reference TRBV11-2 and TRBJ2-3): EAGVAQSPRYKIIEKRQSVAFWCNPISGHATLYWYQQILGQGPKLLIQFQNNGVVDDSQLPKDRFSAERLKGVDSTLKIQPAKLEDSAVYLCASSVVGGGAKGAQYFGPGTRLTVL.